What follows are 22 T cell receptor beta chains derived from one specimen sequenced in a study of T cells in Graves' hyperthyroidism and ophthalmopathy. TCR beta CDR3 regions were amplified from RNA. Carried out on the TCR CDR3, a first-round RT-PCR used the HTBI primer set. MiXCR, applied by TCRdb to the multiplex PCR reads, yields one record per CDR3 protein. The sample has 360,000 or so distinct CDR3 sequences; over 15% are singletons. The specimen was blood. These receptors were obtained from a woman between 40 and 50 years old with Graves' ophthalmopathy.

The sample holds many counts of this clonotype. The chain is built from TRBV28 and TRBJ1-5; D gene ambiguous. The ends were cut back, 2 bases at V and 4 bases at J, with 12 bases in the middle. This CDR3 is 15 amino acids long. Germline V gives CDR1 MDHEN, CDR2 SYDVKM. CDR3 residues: CASSLTSGGNQPQHF. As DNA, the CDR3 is TGTGCCAGCAGTTTAACCTCGGGCGGTAATCAGCCCCAGCATTTT.

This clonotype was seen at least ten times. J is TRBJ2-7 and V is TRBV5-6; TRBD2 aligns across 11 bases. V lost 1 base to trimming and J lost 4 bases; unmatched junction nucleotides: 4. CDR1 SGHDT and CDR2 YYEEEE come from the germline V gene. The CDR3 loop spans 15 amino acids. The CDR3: CASSLRRTSGYEQYF. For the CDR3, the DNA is TGTGCCAGCAGCTTGCGGAGGACTAGCGGGTACGAGCAGTACTTC.

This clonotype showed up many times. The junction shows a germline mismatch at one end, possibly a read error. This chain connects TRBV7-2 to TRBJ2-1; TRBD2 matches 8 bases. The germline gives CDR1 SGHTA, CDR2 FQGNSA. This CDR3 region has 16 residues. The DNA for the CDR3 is TGTGCCAGCAGCTTAGCTGGCGGGGGGTCCTACAATGAGCAGTCCTTC. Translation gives CASSLAGGGSYNEQSF. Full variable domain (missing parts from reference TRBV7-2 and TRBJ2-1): GAGVSQSPSNKVTEKGKDVELRCDPISGHTALYWYRQSLGQGLEFLIYFQGNSAPDKSGLPSDRFSAERTGGSVSTLTIQRTQQEDSAVYLCASSLAGGGSYNEQSFGPGTRLTVL.

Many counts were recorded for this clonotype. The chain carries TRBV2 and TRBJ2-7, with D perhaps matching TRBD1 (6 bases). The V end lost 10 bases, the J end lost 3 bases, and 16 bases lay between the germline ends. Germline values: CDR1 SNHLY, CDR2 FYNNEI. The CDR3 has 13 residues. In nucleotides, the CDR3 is TGTGCCAACGTAGCGTCCAGGGGCTACGAGCAGTACTTC. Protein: CANVASRGYEQYF.

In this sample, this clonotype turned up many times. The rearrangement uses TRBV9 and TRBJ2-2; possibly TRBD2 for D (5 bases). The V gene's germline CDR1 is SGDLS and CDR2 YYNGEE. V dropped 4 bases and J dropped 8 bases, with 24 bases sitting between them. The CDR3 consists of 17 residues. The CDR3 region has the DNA TGTGCCAGCAGCCCCCCCTTGGGCGGAGGAAGGACTGGGGAGCTGTTTTTT. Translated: CASSPPLGGGRTGELFF.

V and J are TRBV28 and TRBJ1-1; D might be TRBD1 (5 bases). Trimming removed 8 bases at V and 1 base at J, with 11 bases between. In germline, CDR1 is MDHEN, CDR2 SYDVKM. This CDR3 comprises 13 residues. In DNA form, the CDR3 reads TGTGCCAGCGCTAAGGGGAGGAACACTGAAGCTTTCTTT. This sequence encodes CASAKGRNTEAFF.

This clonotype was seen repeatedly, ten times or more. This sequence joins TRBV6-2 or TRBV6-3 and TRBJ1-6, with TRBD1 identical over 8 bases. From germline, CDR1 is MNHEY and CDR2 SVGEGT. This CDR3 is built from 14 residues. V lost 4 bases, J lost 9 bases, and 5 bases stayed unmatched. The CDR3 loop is CASSFQGARSPLHF. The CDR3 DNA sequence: TGTGCCAGCAGTTTCCAGGGGGCTCGTTCACCCCTCCACTTT.

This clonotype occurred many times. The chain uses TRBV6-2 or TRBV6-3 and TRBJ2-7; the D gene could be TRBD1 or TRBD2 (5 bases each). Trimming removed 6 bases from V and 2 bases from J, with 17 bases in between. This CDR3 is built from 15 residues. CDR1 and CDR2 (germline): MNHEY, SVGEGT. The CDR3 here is CASSPAGTQAYEQYF. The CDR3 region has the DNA TGTGCCAGCAGCCCCGCCGGGACGCAAGCCTACGAGCAGTACTTC.

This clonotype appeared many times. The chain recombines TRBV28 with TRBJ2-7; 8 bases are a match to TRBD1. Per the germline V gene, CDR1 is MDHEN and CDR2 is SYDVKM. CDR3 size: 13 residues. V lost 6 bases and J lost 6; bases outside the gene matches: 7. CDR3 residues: CASRDRTGIEQYF. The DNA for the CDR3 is TGTGCCAGCAGGGACAGGACAGGGATCGAGCAGTACTTC.

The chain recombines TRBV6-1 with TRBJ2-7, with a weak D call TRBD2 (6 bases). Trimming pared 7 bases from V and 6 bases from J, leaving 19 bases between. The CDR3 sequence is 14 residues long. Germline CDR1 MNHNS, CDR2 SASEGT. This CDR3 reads CASTDLGTSVEQYF. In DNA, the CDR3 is TGTGCCAGCACTGACCTCGGGACTTCCGTCGAGCAGTACTTC.

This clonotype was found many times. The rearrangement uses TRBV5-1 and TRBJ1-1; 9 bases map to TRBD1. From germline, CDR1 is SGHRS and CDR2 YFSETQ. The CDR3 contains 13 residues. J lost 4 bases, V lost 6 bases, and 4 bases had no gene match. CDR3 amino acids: CASTLTGGTEAFF. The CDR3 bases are TGCGCCAGCACCCTGACAGGGGGCACTGAAGCTTTCTTT. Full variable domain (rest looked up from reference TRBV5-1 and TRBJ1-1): KAGVTQTPRYLIKTRGQQVTLSCSPISGHRSVSWYQQTPGQGLQFLFEYFSETQRNKGNFPGRFSGRQFSNSRSEMNVSTLELGDSALYLCASTLTGGTEAFFGQGTRLTVV.

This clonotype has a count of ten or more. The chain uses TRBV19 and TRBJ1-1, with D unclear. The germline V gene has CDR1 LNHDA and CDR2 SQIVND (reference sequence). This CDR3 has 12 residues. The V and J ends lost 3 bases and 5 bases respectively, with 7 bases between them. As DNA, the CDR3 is TGTGCCAGTAGTATGCCGGTGACTGAAGCTTTCTTT. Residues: CASSMPVTEAFF.

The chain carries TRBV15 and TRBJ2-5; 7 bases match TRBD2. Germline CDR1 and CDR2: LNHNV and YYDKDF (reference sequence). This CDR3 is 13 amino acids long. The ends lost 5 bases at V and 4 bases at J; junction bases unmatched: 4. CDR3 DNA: TGTGCCACCAGCGAACCGGGAGGAGAGACCCAGTACTTC. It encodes CATSEPGGETQYF.

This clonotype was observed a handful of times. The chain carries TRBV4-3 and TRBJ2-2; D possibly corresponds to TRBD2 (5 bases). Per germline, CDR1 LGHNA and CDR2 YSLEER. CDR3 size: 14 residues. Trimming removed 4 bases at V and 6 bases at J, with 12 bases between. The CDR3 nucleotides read TGCGCCAGCAGCCCCTACGTCGGGGCCGGGGAGCTGTTTTTT. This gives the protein CASSPYVGAGELFF.

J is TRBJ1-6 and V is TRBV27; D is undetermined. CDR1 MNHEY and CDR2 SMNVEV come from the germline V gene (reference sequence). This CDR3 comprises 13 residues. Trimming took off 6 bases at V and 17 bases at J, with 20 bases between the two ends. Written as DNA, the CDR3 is TGTGCCAGCAGCACTGCCCCCGGATGGGCCTTCCACTTT. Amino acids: CASSTAPGWAFHF.

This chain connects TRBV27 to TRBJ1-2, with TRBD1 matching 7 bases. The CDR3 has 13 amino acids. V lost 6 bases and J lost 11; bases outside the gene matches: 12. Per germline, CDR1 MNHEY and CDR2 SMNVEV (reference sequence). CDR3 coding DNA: TGTGCCAGCAGCATTCAGGGGGGAGGACGGTACACCTTC. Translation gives CASSIQGGGRYTF.

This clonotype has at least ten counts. CDR3 sequence: CASSATGAETGELFF. For the CDR3, the DNA is TGTGCCAGCAGTGCGACGGGGGCTGAAACCGGGGAGCTGTTTTTT. The chain is built from TRBV2 and TRBJ2-2; D might be TRBD1 or TRBD2, each matching 6 bases. Per germline, CDR1 SNHLY and CDR2 FYNNEI. This CDR3 spans 15 amino acids. The V gene lost 4 bases and the J gene lost 5 bases, with 14 bases spanning the gap. The entire variable domain, with the rest obtained from reference TRBV2 and TRBJ2-2, is as follows: EPEVTQTPSHQVTQMGQEVILRCVPISNHLYFYWYRQILGQKVEFLVSFYNNEISEKSEIFDDQFSVERPDGSNFTLKIRSTKLEDSAMYFCASSATGAETGELFFGEGSRLTVL.

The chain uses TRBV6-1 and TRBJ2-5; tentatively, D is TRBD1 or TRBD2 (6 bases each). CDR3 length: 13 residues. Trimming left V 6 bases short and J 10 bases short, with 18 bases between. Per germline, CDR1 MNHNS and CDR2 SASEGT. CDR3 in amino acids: CASSQGTEGIQYF. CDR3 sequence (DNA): TGTGCCAGCAGCCAGGGGACGGAGGGGATCCAGTACTTC.

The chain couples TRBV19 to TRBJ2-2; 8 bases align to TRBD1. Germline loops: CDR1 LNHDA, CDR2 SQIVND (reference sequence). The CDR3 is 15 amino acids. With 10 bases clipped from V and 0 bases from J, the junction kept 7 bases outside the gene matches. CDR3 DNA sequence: TGTGCCACAAACCGGGACAGGTCGAACACCGGGGAGCTGTTTTTT. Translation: CATNRDRSNTGELFF.

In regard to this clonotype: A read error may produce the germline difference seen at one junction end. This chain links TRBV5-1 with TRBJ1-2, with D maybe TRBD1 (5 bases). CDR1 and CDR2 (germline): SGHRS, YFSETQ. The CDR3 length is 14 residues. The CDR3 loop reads CASGLGQGDYGYTF. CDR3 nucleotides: TGCGCCAGCGGCTTGGGCCAGGGAGACTATGGCTACACCTTC.

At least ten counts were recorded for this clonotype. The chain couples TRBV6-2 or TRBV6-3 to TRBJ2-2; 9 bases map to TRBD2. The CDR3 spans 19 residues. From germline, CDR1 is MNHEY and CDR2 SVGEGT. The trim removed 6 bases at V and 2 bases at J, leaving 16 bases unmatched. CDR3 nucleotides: TGTGCCAGCAGGAGTATCGGACTAGCGCGAATAGGTAACACCGGGGAGCTGTTTTTT. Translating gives CASRSIGLARIGNTGELFF.

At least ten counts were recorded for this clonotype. CDR3 sequence reads: CSARSPGGTEAFF. For the CDR3, the DNA is TGCAGTGCTAGATCCCCCGGGGGCACTGAAGCTTTCTTT. The chain links TRBV20-1 to TRBJ1-1, with a possible D match to TRBD1 (5 bases). In germline, CDR1 is DFQATT, CDR2 SNEGSKA (reference sequence). This CDR3 has 13 amino acids. Trimming removed 2 bases from V and 4 bases from J, with 11 bases in between.